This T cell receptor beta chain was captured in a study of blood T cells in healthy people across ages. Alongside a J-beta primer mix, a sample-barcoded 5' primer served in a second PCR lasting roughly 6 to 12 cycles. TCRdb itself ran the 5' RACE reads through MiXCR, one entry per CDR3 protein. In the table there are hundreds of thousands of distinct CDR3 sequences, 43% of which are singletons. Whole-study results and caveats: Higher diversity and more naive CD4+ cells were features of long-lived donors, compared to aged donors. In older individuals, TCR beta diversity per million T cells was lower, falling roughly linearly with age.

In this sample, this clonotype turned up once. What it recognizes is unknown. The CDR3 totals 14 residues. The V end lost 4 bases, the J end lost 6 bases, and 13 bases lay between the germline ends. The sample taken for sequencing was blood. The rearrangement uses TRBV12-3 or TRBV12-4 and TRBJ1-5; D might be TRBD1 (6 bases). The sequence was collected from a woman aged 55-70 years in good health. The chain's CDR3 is CASSYGRGAQPQHF. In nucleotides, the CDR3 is TGTGCCAGCAGTTACGGCAGGGGAGCTCAGCCCCAGCATTTT.